This T cell receptor (beta chain) was obtained from a study of blood T cell repertoires in COVID-19. At the level of the study: PBMCs, B-cell-depleted T cells, or T cells provided the cDNA or gDNA that made up the material.

The authors' processing: Amplifying reference gene primers gave estimates of nucleated cell counts. Method: immunoSEQ multiplex PCR; TCRdb's copy keeps in-frame clones and lacks some. The V and J calls and clone size come from that table; D and trimming were worked out from the DNA. The sample holds approximately 250,000 clones, about 83% seen once. The CDR3 is 14 residues long. Looked up from germline, CDR1 is LGHDT and CDR2 is YNNKEL (reference sequence). The V gene end was trimmed by 6 bases and the J gene end by 0 bases; junction bases not matched to a gene: 5. The material sequenced was peripheral blood. This TCR was recovered from a woman older than 75 with COVID-19, enrolled during active disease. This sequence joins TRBV3-1 (or the pseudogene TRBV3-2) and TRBJ2-7; 7 bases agree with TRBD1. The CDR3 here is CASRMRDSSYEQYF. The CDR3 DNA reads TGTGCCAGCAGGATGAGGGACAGCTCCTACGAGCAGTACTTC.